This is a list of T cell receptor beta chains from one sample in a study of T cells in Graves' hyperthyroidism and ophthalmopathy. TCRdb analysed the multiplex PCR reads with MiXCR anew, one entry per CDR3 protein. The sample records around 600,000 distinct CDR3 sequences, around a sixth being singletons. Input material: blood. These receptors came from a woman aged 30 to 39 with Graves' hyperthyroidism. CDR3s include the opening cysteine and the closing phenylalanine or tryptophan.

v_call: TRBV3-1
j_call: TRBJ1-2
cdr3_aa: CASSQYTDIRYGYTF

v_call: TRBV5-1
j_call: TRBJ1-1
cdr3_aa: CASRGTEHTEAFF

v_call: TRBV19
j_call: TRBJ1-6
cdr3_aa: CASTTGQAGNSPLHF

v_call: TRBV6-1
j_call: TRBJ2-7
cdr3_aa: CASTKGLAGGGDYEQYF

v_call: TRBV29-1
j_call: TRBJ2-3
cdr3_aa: CSVELADTDTQYF

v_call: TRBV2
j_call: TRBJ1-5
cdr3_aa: CASSVGGGNQPQHF

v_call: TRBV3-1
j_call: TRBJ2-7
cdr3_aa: CASSLGTGGGEQYF

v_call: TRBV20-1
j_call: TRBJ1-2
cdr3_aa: CNAATDRIYGYTF

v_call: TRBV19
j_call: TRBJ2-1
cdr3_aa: CASSSRLAGASEQFF

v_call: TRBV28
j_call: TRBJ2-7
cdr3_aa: CASSAGGLFASGSHYEQYF

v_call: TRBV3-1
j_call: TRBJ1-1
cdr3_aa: CASSQLEGTEAFF

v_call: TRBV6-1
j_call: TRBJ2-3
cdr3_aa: CASPTRTGGTDTQYF

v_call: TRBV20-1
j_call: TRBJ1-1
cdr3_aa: CSAHRSQGLNTGAFF

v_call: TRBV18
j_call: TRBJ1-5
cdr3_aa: CASSLSRRDSNQPQHF

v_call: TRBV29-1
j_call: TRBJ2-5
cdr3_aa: CSVEVGLQETQYF

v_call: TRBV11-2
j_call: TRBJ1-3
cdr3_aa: CASSLEHGRSGNTIYF

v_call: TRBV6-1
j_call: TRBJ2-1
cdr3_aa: CASSESAAGEQFF

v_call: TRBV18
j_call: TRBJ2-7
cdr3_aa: CASSLERGGIGEQYF

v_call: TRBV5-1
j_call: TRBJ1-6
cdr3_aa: CASSLGTDNSPLHF

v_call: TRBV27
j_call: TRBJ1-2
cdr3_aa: CASSPYGGRGYTF

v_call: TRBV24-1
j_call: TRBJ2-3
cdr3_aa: CATSEPRQGQNTDTQYF

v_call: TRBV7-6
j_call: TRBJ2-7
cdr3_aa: CASSPNLGLTEQYF

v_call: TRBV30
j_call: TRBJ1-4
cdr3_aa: CAWTYREDEKLFF

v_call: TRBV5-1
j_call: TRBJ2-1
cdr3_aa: CASSPAEVSSYNEQFF

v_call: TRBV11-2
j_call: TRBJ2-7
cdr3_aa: CASSVTGYEQYF

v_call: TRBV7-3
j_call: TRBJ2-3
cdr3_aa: CASSLSGLDADTQYF

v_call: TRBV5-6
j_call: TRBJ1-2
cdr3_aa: CASSLFPGINYGYTF

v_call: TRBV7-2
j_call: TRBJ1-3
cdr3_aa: CASPTGLAFDTIYF

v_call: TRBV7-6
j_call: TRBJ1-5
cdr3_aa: CASTHWDRPIANQPQHF

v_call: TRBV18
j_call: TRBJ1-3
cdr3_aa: CASSPPIRTGFGNTIYF

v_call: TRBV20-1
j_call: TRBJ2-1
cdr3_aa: CSASPGVLNEQFF

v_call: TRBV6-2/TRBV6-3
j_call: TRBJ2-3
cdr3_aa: CASSYHSSTDTQYF

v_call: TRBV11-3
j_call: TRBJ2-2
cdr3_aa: CASSAAGRGTGELFF

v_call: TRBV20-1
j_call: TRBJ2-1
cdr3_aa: CSASSGGELAGASEQFF

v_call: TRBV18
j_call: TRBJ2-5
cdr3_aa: CASSPQNQETQYF

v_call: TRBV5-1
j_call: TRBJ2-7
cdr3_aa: CASRGGGLAGGGEQYF

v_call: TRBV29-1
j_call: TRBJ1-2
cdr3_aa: CSVEDPGRQGQPNYGYTF

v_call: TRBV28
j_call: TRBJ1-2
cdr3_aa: CASSISQGFYGYTF

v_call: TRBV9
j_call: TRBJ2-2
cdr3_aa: CASSAGGSRENTGELFF

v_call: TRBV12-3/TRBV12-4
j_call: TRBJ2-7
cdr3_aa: CASSQQGLSYEQYF

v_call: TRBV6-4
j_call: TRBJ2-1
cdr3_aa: CASSVEREHNEQFF

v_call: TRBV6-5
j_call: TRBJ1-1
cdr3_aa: CASSYWGVNTEAFF

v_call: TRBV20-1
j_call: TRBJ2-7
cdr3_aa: CSASPRRETYEQYF

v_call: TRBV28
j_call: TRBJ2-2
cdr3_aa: CASTLTGQLNTGELFF

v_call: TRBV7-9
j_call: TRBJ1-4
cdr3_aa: CASSLINGQWGSEKLFF

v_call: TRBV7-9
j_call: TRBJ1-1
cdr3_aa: CASSPPGARTEAFF

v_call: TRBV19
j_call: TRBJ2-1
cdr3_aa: CASSRMRGFSYNEQFF

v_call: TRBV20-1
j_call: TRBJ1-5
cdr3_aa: CSAPLTGIGGNQPQHF

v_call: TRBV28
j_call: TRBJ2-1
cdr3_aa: CASTPSGTSGNLF

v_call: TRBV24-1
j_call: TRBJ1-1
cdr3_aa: CATSAAPGTEAFF